These 16 T cell receptor beta chains originate from one sample sequenced in a study of identical twins. Using its own MiXCR run on the 5' RACE reads, TCRdb lists one record per CDR3 protein. The sample lists roughly 470,000 distinct CDR3 sequences; roughly an eighth were seen once. In addition, the sample was reused for a study of yellow fever vaccine responses in identical twins.

The material sequenced was CD4+ T cells sorted from blood. These receptors all come from a woman younger than 35 in good health.

In its sample, this clonotype was seen a few times. The chain joins TRBV5-1 to TRBJ2-7; perhaps D is TRBD1 or TRBD2 (5 bases each). Germline CDR1 reads SGHRS; CDR2 reads YFSETQ. This CDR3 is 14 amino acids long. Trimming removed 4 bases from V and 5 bases from J, with 16 bases in between. In DNA form, the CDR3 reads TGCGCCAGCAGCCGGGACGGATCTCCGGACGAGCAGTACTTC. Its translation is CASSRDGSPDEQYF.

This clonotype has only a few counts. The V gene is TRBV5-1, the J gene TRBJ2-7; 9 bases fit TRBD1. Per germline, CDR1 SGHRS and CDR2 YFSETQ. The CDR3 has 15 amino acids. Unmatched junction bases numbered 12, after V lost 4 bases and J lost 7 bases. The CDR3 coding sequence is TGCGCCAGCAGCGCCGGACAGGGGATCTCCGGTGAGCAGTACTTC. Protein: CASSAGQGISGEQYF.

This clonotype was counted ten times or more. The rearrangement links TRBV5-6 to TRBJ2-1; D may correspond to TRBD1 or TRBD2 (5 bases each). Germline V lookup: CDR1 SGHDT, CDR2 YYEEEE. The V end lost 7 bases, the J end lost 8 bases, and 22 bases lay between the germline ends. The CDR3 contains 15 residues. This chain's CDR3 is CASGPGTTTLYEQFF. For the CDR3, the DNA is TGTGCCAGCGGCCCCGGGACCACGACCCTCTATGAGCAGTTCTTC.

This clonotype has a handful of counts. The V gene is TRBV27, the J gene TRBJ2-7, with 8 positions matching TRBD1. The CDR3 length is 13 residues. The V gene end was trimmed by 9 bases and the J gene end by 2 bases; junction bases not matched to a gene: 6. CDR1 is MNHEY and CDR2 is SMNVEV in the germline V gene (reference sequence). The CDR3 coding sequence is TGTGCCAGGAGGAGGACAGGGCCCTACGAGCAGTACTTC. It translates to CARRRTGPYEQYF.

The chain recombines TRBV20-1 with TRBJ2-2; D is unclear. The CDR3 runs to 15 residues. In germline, CDR1 is DFQATT, CDR2 SNEGSKA (reference sequence). The ends were cut back, 6 bases at V and 1 base at J, with 15 bases in the middle. CDR3 amino acids: CSAPRARENTGELFF. The CDR3 nucleotides are TGCAGTGCCCCAAGGGCAAGGGAGAACACCGGGGAGCTGTTTTTT.

This clonotype was recorded a few times. V usage is TRBV20-1 and J usage is TRBJ2-7; 8 bases agree with TRBD1. From germline, CDR1 is DFQATT and CDR2 SNEGSKA (reference sequence). V gave up 7 bases and J gave up 2 bases; unmatched junction bases: 7. The CDR3 covers 13 residues. CDR3 nucleotides: TGCAGTGGCCAAACAGGGGGTGCCTACGAGCAGTACTTC. It encodes CSGQTGGAYEQYF.

In this sample, this clonotype turned up a few times. V gene TRBV3-1 combines with J gene TRBJ2-3; unclear D gene. CDR1 LGHDT and CDR2 YNNKEL come from the germline V gene (reference sequence). The CDR3 extends over 12 amino acids. Trimming cost V 1 base and J 9 bases, with 8 bases left between them. The CDR3 DNA sequence: TGTGCCAGCAGCCAAGGGGTGTTAACGCAGTATTTT. Amino acid sequence: CASSQGVLTQYF.

This CDR3 is CASSQVGTTDTQYF. CDR3 DNA sequence: TGCGCCAGCAGCCAAGTGGGTACCACAGATACGCAGTATTTT. This chain joins TRBV4-3 and TRBJ2-3; no clear D gene. This CDR3 has 14 residues. CDR1 LGHNA and CDR2 YSLEER come from the germline V gene. With 1 base removed from V and 2 bases from J, the gap between germline ends came to 7 bases.

This clonotype turned up a few times. The chain is built from TRBV20-1 and TRBJ2-2; D gene ambiguous. CDR3 length: 14 residues. Trimming removed 6 bases at V and 3 bases at J, with 14 bases between. CDR1 DFQATT and CDR2 SNEGSKA come from the germline V gene (reference sequence). CDR3 sequence: CSAHDTTDTGELFF. The CDR3 DNA sequence: TGCAGTGCCCATGACACCACCGACACCGGGGAGCTGTTTTTT.

The chain combines TRBV15 with TRBJ1-2, with D possibly being TRBD1 (5 bases). CDR1 LNHNV and CDR2 YYDKDF come from the germline V gene (reference sequence). The CDR3 is 15 amino acids. The germline V and J ends were trimmed by 11 bases and 2 bases, with 21 bases remaining between them. CDR3 region: CAVHPGRGWNYGYTF. The DNA of the CDR3 is TGTGCCGTACACCCCGGCCGGGGCTGGAACTATGGCTACACCTTC.

This clonotype was detected many times. The chain links TRBV12-3 or TRBV12-4 to TRBJ2-5; D gene unclear. This CDR3 is built from 17 residues. The V end lost 10 bases, the J end lost 4 bases, and 28 bases lay between the germline ends. CDR3 residues: CATAVYLPGGIGETQYF. DNA of the CDR3: TGTGCCACCGCAGTTTATCTTCCTGGCGGAATAGGAGAGACCCAGTACTTC.

This clonotype was observed a few times. The J gene is TRBJ2-4, the V gene TRBV2, with D perhaps matching TRBD1 (6 bases). Trimming left V 4 bases short and J 11 bases short, with 15 bases between. The germline gives CDR1 SNHLY, CDR2 FYNNEI. CDR3 size: 13 residues. CDR3 region: CASSGGNRAFQYF. The CDR3 DNA reads as TGTGCCAGCAGTGGGGGGAACAGGGCCTTTCAGTACTTC.

This clonotype was observed a single time. The chain carries TRBV4-3 and TRBJ2-3; D ambiguous. The V gene lost 4 bases and the J gene lost 1 base, with 12 bases spanning the gap. This CDR3 region has 15 residues. Looked up from germline, CDR1 is LGHNA and CDR2 is YSLEER. The CDR3, as DNA: TGCGCCAGCAGCCGAACCCTCCCAGGCACAGATACGCAGTATTTT. Protein sequence: CASSRTLPGTDTQYF.

This clonotype was detected only a few times. The genes are TRBV29-1 and TRBJ1-2; possibly TRBD1 for D (6 bases). Trimming left V 4 bases short and J 5 bases short, with 8 bases between. CDR1 is SQVTM, CDR2 ANQGSEA, per germline. The CDR3 is 11 amino acids. CDR3 loop: CSVVQGYGYTF. DNA for the CDR3: TGCAGCGTTGTACAGGGTTATGGCTACACCTTC.

This chain's CDR3 is CASSHPQALDEKLFF. The CDR3 region has the DNA TGCGCCAGCAGCCACCCACAGGCCCTTGATGAAAAACTGTTTTTT. The chain employs TRBV4-1 and TRBJ1-4; perhaps TRBD1 as D (5 bases). This CDR3 is 15 amino acids long. Per germline, CDR1 MGHRA and CDR2 YSYEKL. The ends were cut back, 3 bases at V and 6 bases at J, with 14 bases in the middle.

The chain employs TRBV5-1 and TRBJ2-1; D perhaps matches TRBD2 (5 bases). The CDR3 covers 15 residues. The germline V and J ends were trimmed by 7 bases and 0 bases, with 14 bases remaining between them. CDR1 and CDR2 from the germline V gene are SGHRS and YFSETQ. In nucleotides, the CDR3 is TGCGCCAGCCATGTAGCGTCGAGCTCCTACAATGAGCAGTTCTTC. The encoded protein is CASHVASSSYNEQFF. Supplemented by reference TRBV5-1 and TRBJ2-1, the full variable domain reads KAGVTQTPRYLIKTRGQQVTLSCSPISGHRSVSWYQQTPGQGLQFLFEYFSETQRNKGNFPGRFSGRQFSNSRSEMNVSTLELGDSALYLCASHVASSSYNEQFFGPGTRLTVL.